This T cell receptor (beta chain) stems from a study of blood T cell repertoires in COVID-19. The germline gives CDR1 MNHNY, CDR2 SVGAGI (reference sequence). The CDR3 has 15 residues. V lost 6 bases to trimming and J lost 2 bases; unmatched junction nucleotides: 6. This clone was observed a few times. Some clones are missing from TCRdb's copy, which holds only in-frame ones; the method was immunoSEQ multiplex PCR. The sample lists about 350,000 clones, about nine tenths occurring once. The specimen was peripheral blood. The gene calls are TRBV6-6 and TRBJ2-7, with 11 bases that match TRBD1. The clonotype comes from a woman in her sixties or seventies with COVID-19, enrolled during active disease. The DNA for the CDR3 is TGTGCCAGCAGGCCACCGGGACAGGGGGCCTACGAGCAGTACTTC. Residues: CASRPPGQGAYEQYF.